A single sample gave rise to the 9 T cell receptor beta chains below, sequenced in a study of vaccination and CD4 T cells after COVID-19. As to treatment: 10-day PBMC culture with coronavirus spike peptide pools or control peptides (ViraFEST assay). Cultured CD4+ T-cell DNA underwent Oncomine TCR Beta short-read sequencing. TCRdb passed the PCR reads through MiXCR, listing each CDR3 protein once. The table records 15,000 to 20,000 distinct CDR3 sequences, 67% of them present only once. The antigens of these receptors remain unknown. What was sequenced was CD4+ T cells from blood, cultured in vitro. The receptors were gathered from a human donor who had recovered from COVID-19.

This chain connects TRBV20-1 to TRBJ1-3, with D possibly matching TRBD1 (6 bases). V lost 3 bases and J 5 bases, leaving 23 bases between the germline ends. The CDR3 is 17 residues long. From germline, CDR1 is DFQATT and CDR2 SNEGSKA (reference sequence). The CDR3 nucleotides are TGCAGTGCTAGGCCGCAGGGTAAACTGGACAGACGAAACACCATATATTTT. It codes for CSARPQGKLDRRNTIYF.

V is TRBV7-9 and J is TRBJ2-7; 11 positions match TRBD2. The V gene's germline CDR1 is SEHNR and CDR2 FQNEAQ (reference sequence). The J segment lost 1 base and the V segment lost 2 bases, leaving 7 bases of the junction unmatched. The CDR3 loop spans 17 amino acids. The CDR3 sequence is CASSLTGTSGQSYEQYF. DNA for the CDR3: TGTGCCAGCAGCTTAACCGGGACTAGCGGACAGTCCTACGAGCAGTACTTC.

The J gene is TRBJ2-5, the V gene TRBV2, with D possibly TRBD2 on 5 matching bases. The CDR3 extends over 13 amino acids. From germline, CDR1 is SNHLY and CDR2 FYNNEI. Trimming left V 6 bases short and J 5 bases short, with 13 bases between. As DNA, the CDR3 is TGTGCCAGCAGGCCGGCGGGTCCGGAGACCCAGTACTTC. Protein product: CASRPAGPETQYF.

This clonotype was detected a few times. The rearrangement uses TRBV19 and TRBJ1-2; 8 bases are shared with TRBD1. CDR1 is LNHDA, CDR2 SQIVND, per germline (reference sequence). CDR3 length: 17 residues. Losses at the gene ends were 4 bases for V and 6 bases for J; bases not matched to a gene: 16. The CDR3 DNA reads TGTGCCAGTAGTAGACCTTCCAACAGGGGGGCAATAGATGGCTACACCTTC. Translated: CASSRPSNRGAIDGYTF.

This clonotype was found a few times. This chain joins TRBV7-9 and TRBJ2-2, with TRBD2 identical over 10 bases. The CDR3 totals 15 residues. Germline V gene lookup returns CDR1 SEHNR and CDR2 FQNEAQ (reference sequence). V dropped 2 bases and J dropped 3; count of bases not matched to a gene: 0. Written as DNA, the CDR3 is TGTGCCAGCAGCTTACTAGCGGGAGACACCGGGGAGCTGTTTTTT. Residues: CASSLLAGDTGELFF.

The chain combines TRBV29-1 with TRBJ1-2; no clear D gene. This CDR3 contains 12 residues. Trimming pared 4 bases from V and 9 bases from J, leaving 15 bases between. Germline values: CDR1 SQVTM, CDR2 ANQGSEA. The CDR3 here is CSVGHRYWSYTF. The CDR3 DNA reads as TGCAGCGTTGGGCACAGATACTGGAGCTACACCTTC.

This chain connects TRBV6-5 to TRBJ2-3; D may match TRBD1 or TRBD2 (6 bases each). V was clipped by 2 bases and J by 3 bases, with 15 bases between them. This CDR3 contains 16 residues. Germline V lookup: CDR1 MNHEY, CDR2 SVGAGI. The CDR3 reads CASSYEGGRTTDTQYF. DNA for the CDR3: TGTGCCAGCAGTTACGAGGGGGGCCGGACGACAGATACGCAGTATTTT.

The rearrangement joins TRBV27 to TRBJ2-5; D is ambiguous. Germline lookup yields CDR1 MNHEY and CDR2 SMNVEV (reference sequence). V lost 7 bases and J 5 bases, leaving 23 bases between the germline ends. This CDR3 is built from 16 residues. The CDR3: CASTPKGIGPGETQYF. The CDR3 coding sequence is TGTGCCAGCACCCCAAAGGGTATAGGGCCTGGTGAGACCCAGTACTTC.

This chain links TRBV21-1 with TRBJ1-2. TRBV21-1 is flagged as a pseudogene. The CDR3 has 13 residues. For the CDR3, the DNA is TGTGCCAGCAGCGATTCAGTGCTCTATGGCTACACCTTC. Protein: CASSDSVLYGYTF.